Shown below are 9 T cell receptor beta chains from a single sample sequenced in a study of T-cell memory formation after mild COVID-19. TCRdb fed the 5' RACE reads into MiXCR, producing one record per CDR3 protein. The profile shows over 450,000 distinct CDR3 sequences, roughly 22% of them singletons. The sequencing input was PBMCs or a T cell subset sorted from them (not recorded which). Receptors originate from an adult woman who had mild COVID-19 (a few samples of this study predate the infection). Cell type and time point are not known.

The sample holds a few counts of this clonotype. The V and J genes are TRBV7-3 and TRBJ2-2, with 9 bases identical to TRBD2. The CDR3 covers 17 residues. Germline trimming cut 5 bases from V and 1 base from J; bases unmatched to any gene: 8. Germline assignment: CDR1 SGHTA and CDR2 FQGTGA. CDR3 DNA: TGTGCCAGCAGCCCTAGTCCACTAGCGGGGAACACCGGGGAGCTGTTTTTT. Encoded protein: CASSPSPLAGNTGELFF. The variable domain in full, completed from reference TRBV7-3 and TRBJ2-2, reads GAGVSQTPSNKVTEKGKYVELRCDPISGHTALYWYRQSLGQGPEFLIYFQGTGAADDSGLPNDRFFAVRPEGSVSTLKIQRTERGDSAVYLCASSPSPLAGNTGELFFGEGSRLTVL.

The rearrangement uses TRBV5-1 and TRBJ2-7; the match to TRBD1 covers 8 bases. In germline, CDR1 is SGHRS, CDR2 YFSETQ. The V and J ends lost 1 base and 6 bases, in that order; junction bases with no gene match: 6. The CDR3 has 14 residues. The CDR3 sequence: CASSLRQGAGEQYF. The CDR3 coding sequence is TGCGCCAGCAGCTTGAGGCAGGGGGCCGGCGAGCAGTACTTC.

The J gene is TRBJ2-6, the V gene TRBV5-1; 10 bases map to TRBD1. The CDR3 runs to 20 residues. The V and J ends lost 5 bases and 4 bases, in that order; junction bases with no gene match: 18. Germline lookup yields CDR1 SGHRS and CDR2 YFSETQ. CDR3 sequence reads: CASRSWGETGGPSGANVLTF. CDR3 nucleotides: TGCGCCAGCAGATCTTGGGGAGAGACAGGGGGCCCGTCAGGGGCCAACGTCCTGACTTTC.

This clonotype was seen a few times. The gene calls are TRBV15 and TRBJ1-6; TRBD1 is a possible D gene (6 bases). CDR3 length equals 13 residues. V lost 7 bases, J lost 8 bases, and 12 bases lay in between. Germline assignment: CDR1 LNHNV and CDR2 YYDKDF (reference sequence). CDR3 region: CATNAGEYSPLHF. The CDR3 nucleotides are TGTGCCACCAATGCAGGGGAATATTCACCCCTCCACTTT.

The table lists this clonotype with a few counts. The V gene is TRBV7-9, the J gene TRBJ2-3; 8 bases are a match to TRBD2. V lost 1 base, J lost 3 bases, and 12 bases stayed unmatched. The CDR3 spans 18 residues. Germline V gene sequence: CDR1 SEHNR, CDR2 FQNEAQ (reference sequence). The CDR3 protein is CASSLVGLAGLRTDTQYF. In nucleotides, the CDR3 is TGTGCCAGCAGCTTAGTAGGCCTAGCGGGCCTCAGGACAGATACGCAGTATTTT.

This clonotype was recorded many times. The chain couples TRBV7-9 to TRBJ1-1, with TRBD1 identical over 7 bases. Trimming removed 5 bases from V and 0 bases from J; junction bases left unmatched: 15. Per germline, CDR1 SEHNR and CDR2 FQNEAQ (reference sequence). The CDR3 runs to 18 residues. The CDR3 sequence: CASSGRQGRGIMNTEAFF. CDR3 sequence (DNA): TGTGCCAGCAGCGGCAGACAGGGTCGAGGAATAATGAACACTGAAGCTTTCTTT.

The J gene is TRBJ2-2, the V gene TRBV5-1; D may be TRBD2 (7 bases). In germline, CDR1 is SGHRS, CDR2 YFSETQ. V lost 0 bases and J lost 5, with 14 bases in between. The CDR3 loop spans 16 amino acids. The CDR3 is CASSLEAGAPTGELFF. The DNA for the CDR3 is TGCGCCAGCAGCTTGGAGGCGGGGGCGCCTACCGGGGAGCTGTTTTTT. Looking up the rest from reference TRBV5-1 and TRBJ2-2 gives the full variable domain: KAGVTQTPRYLIKTRGQQVTLSCSPISGHRSVSWYQQTPGQGLQFLFEYFSETQRNKGNFPGRFSGRQFSNSRSEMNVSTLELGDSALYLCASSLEAGAPTGELFFGEGSRLTVL.

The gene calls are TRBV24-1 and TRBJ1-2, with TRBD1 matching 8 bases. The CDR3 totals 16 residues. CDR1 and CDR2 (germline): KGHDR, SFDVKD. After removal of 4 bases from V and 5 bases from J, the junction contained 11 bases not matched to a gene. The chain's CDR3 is CATSETGTGDLYGYTF. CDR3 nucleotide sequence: TGTGCCACCAGTGAAACCGGGACAGGTGATCTATATGGCTACACCTTC.

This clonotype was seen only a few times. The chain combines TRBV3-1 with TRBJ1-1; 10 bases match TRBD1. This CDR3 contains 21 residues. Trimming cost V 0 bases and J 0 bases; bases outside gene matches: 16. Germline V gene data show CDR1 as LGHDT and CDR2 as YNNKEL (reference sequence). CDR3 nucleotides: TGTGCCAGCAGCCAAGAAAGGTATACCGGGACAGGGGCCGACCTGAACACTGAAGCTTTCTTT. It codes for CASSQERYTGTGADLNTEAFF. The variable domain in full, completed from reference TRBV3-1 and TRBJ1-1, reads DTAVSQTPKYLVTQMGNDKSIKCEQNLGHDTMYWYKQDSKKFLKIMFSYNNKELIINETVPNRFSPKSPDKAHLNLHINSLELGDSAVYFCASSQERYTGTGADLNTEAFFGQGTRLTVV.